This T cell receptor beta chain is drawn from a study of shared clonotypes between healthy human individuals. Study results and limitations: Investigators collected only blood, and repertoires in tissues likely differ.

Sequenced by immunoSEQ multiplex PCR; TCRdb stores in-frame clones only, minus some. The repertoire holds 450,000 to 650,000 clones, with around 78% as singletons. This clone was seen a single time. No antigen is known for it. The CDR3 spans 14 residues. The V end was cut by 7 bases, the J end by 0 bases, with 10 bases between. Germline CDR1 SGHRS, CDR2 YFSETQ. The clonotype originates from a woman between 40 and 50 years old in good health. Some clones in this sample may be carry-over from other donors' samples. Sequenced input: PBMCs. The rearrangement links TRBV5-1 to TRBJ1-4; D is unresolved. The CDR3: CASAPGATNEKLFF. In nucleotides, the CDR3 is TGCGCCAGCGCCCCCGGAGCAACTAATGAAAAACTGTTTTTT.